The TCR beta chain under discussion was sequenced for a study of blood T cell repertoires in COVID-19. Overall study context: PBMCs, B-cell-depleted T cells, or T cells provided the cDNA or gDNA that made up the material.

This CDR3 has 18 residues. The V gene's germline CDR1 is LGHDT and CDR2 YNNKEL (reference sequence). Trimming pared 1 base from V and 0 bases from J, leaving 18 bases between. The protocol was immunoSEQ multiplex PCR, while the TCRdb copy is restricted to in-frame clones and leaves out a portion. The sample contains some 230,000 clones, 80% to 85% of which appear only once. The chain joins TRBV3-1 (or the pseudogene TRBV3-2) to TRBJ1-1, with D unresolved. The clonotype was recovered from a woman aged 55-70 years with acute or convalescent COVID-19. Sequencing input: peripheral blood. The CDR3 region is CASSQGLILDNMNTEAFF. In DNA, the CDR3 is TGTGCCAGCAGCCAAGGACTAATCCTCGACAACATGAACACTGAAGCTTTCTTT.